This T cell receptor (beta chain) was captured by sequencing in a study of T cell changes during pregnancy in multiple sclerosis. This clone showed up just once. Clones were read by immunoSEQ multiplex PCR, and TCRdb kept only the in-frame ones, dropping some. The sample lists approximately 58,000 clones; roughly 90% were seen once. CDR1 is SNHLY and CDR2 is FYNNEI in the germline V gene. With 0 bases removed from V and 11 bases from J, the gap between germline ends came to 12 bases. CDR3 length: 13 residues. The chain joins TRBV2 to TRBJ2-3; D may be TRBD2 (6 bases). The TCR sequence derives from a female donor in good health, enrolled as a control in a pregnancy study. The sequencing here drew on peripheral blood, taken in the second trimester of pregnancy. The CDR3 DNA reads TGTGCCAGCAGTGAAGCGGGCGGGGTGGGGCAGTATTTT. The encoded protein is CASSEAGGVGQYF.